The sequence of this TCR beta chain was determined in a study of T cell repertoires in cytomegalovirus infection. Notes on the study in general: Across the ex vivo response, the dominant clonotypes were HLA-C-restricted CMV-specific TCR beta clonotypes.

Using its own MiXCR run on the reads, TCRdb lists one record per CDR3 protein. Here the sample spans approximately 100,000 distinct CDR3 sequences, 23% being singletons. This clonotype was seen many times. Its antigen is unidentified. With 5 bases removed from V and 0 bases from J, the gap between germline ends came to 10 bases. This CDR3 is built from 15 residues. Germline CDR1 and CDR2: SGHVS and FNYEAQ. The clonotype was recovered from a human donor in good health (CMV status not recorded). Some clones in this sample may be carry-over from other donors' samples. Sequencing was performed on CD8+ T cells from PBMCs. This rearrangement joins TRBV7-6 to TRBJ1-4, with D perhaps TRBD1 (6 bases). CDR3 sequence (DNA): TGTGCCAGCAGCGCAACAGGGTCAACTAATGAAAAACTGTTTTTT. This codes for CASSATGSTNEKLFF. Variable domain in full (rest from reference TRBV7-6 and TRBJ1-4): GAGVSQSPRYKVTKRGQDVALRCDPISGHVSLYWYRQALGQGPEFLTYFNYEAQQDKSGLPNDRFSAERPEGSISTLTIQRTEQRDSAMYRCASSATGSTNEKLFFGSGTQLSVL.